A selection of T cell receptor beta chains follows, all from one sample in a study of lymphopenia after photon versus proton radiotherapy. Generated by immunoSEQ multiplex PCR, the TCRdb table keeps only in-frame clones and is missing some. The data show 15,000 to 20,000 clones, around 80% seen once. This specimen was peripheral blood, taken from a patient treated with proton-based radiotherapy. These receptors all come from an older man with pancreatic cancer. The CDR3 runs from the conserved cysteine through the conserved F or W. Fields, in order: clone size, V gene, J gene, D gene, CDR3 protein, CDR3 DNA. A D gene is named only where the DNA matches it firmly. Size values are once, few and many counts, or a class for expanded clones, and some rows have none.

NA	TRBV6-5	TRBJ1-1	NA	CASSYGSMNTEAFF	TGTGCCAGCAGTTACGGCAGCATGAACACTGAAGCTTTCTTT
NA	TRBV7-2	TRBJ2-2	NA	CASSLAVGRTTGELFF	TGTGCCAGCAGCTTAGCGGTGGGACGGACCACCGGGGAGCTGTTTTTT
NA	TRBV7-5	TRBJ2-1	NA	CARSSSFPGLLSYNEQFF	TGTGCCAGAAGCTCTAGCTTCCCGGGACTCCTATCCTACAATGAGCAGTTCTTC
NA	TRBV6-5	TRBJ2-3	TRBD2	CASKGAGGGEDTQYF	TGTGCCAGCAAAGGGGCGGGAGGAGGGGAAGATACGCAGTATTTT
NA	TRBV7-3	TRBJ2-2	TRBD1	CASSTDRGYGELFF	TGTGCCAGCAGCACCGACAGGGGGTACGGGGAGCTGTTTTTT
once	TRBV7-9	TRBJ2-2	NA	CASSSGSLYTLGTGELFF	TGTGCCAGCAGCTCCGGAAGCCTGTACACCTTGGGGACCGGGGAGCTGTTTTTT
NA	TRBV6-6	TRBJ1-3	NA	CASSYGGSLAGNTIYF	TGTGCCAGCAGTTACGGAGGGTCCTTGGCTGGAAACACCATATATTTT
NA	TRBV7-6	TRBJ2-7	TRBD2	CASSSGSGRVGGGEQYF	TGTGCCAGCAGCTCCGGCAGCGGGAGGGTGGGGGGAGGGGAGCAGTACTTC
NA	TRBV5-1	TRBJ1-2	TRBD1	CASSLATRPGGDGYTF	TGCGCCAGCAGCTTGGCGACAAGGCCAGGGGGGGATGGCTACACCTTC
NA	TRBV19	TRBJ2-5	NA	CASSQYRESGETQYF	TGTGCCAGTAGTCAATACAGGGAGTCAGGAGAGACCCAGTACTTC
NA	TRBV18	TRBJ1-6	NA	CASSGAEYNSPLHF	TGTGCCAGCTCAGGGGCGGAATATAATTCACCCCTCCACTTT
NA	TRBV18	TRBJ1-5	TRBD1	CASSQDRGQVQPQHF	TGTGCCAGCTCACAGGACAGGGGGCAGGTTCAGCCCCAGCATTTT
NA	TRBV6-1	TRBJ2-1	TRBD2	CASSVLAGGGGNEQFF	TGTGCCAGCAGTGTCCTAGCGGGAGGAGGAGGCAATGAGCAGTTCTTC
NA	TRBV27	TRBJ1-5	NA	CASRALGPYQPQHF	TGTGCCAGCAGGGCGTTGGGGCCTTATCAGCCCCAGCATTTT
NA	TRBV27	TRBJ2-7	TRBD2	CASSFQPSGREYYEQYF	TGTGCCAGCAGTTTCCAGCCTAGCGGGAGGGAGTACTACGAGCAGTACTTC
NA	TRBV10-1	TRBJ2-3	TRBD2	CASSVGGAGESDTQYF	TGCGCCAGCAGCGTTGGTGGAGCGGGAGAGTCAGATACGCAGTATTTT
NA	TRBV6-5	TRBJ1-5	NA	CASGYTDRSNQPQHF	TGTGCCAGCGGTTACACAGACAGGTCCAATCAGCCCCAGCATTTT